This T cell receptor (beta chain) emerged from a study of early T cells in non-severe SARS-CoV-2 infection. The CDR3 is 13 residues long. Losses at the gene ends were 5 bases for V and 7 bases for J; bases not matched to a gene: 5. Via MiXCR, TCRdb re-called the 5' RACE reads, giving one row per CDR3 protein. The sample records about 60,000 distinct CDR3 sequences, roughly an eighth being singletons. This clonotype was seen ten or more times. The TCR sequence derives from an adult who was a healthcare worker with PCR-confirmed SARS-CoV-2 infection or an uninfected control (not recorded which). V usage is TRBV12-3 or TRBV12-4 and J usage is TRBJ1-3; 7 bases are a match to TRBD1. Sequencing input: whole blood. CDR3: CASSRQTGNTIYF. The CDR3 nucleotides read TGTGCCAGCAGTCGGCAGACAGGGAACACCATATATTTT.